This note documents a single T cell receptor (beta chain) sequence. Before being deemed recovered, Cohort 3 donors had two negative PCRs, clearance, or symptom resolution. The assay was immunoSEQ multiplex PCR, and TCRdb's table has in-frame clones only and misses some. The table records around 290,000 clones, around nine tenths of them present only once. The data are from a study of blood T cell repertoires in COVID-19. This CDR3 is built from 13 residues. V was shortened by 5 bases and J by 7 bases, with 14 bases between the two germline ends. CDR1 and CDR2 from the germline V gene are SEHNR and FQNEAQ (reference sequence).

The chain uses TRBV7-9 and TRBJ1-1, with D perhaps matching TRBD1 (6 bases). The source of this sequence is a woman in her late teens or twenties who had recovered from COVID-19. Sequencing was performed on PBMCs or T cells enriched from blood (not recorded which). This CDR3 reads CASSAPGEFEAFF. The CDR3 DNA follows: TGTGCCAGCAGCGCCCCAGGGGAATTTGAAGCTTTCTTT.